The T cell receptor beta chain described here comes from a study of T cells in localized non-small cell lung cancer. Notes on the study in general: Uninvolved adjacent lung, not tumor, had the highest T cell clonality. Median detection of top 100 tumor clones in adjacent lung was around 59 clones.

Repertoires were generated with immunoSEQ multiplex PCR, while TCRdb's copy carries only in-frame clones and drops some. Of about 52,000 clones in the sample, around 87% were seen once. With respect to this clone: What it binds is unknown.

V shed 1 base, J shed 3 bases, and the junction held 18 bases outside the gene matches. Germline V CDR1 and CDR2: WNHNN, SYGVQD (reference sequence). The CDR3 runs 19 residues. Sequencing used PBMCs, obtained before any cancer treatment. This TCR was sampled from a female donor with stage II lung adenocarcinoma. The rearrangement joins TRBV10-1 to TRBJ2-7, with 7 bases aligning to TRBD1. CDR3 nucleotide sequence: TGCGCCAGCAGTGAGTTTTTCAAGTGGGCGTCACAGGGGAGCTACGAGCAGTACTTC. This gives the protein CASSEFFKWASQGSYEQYF.